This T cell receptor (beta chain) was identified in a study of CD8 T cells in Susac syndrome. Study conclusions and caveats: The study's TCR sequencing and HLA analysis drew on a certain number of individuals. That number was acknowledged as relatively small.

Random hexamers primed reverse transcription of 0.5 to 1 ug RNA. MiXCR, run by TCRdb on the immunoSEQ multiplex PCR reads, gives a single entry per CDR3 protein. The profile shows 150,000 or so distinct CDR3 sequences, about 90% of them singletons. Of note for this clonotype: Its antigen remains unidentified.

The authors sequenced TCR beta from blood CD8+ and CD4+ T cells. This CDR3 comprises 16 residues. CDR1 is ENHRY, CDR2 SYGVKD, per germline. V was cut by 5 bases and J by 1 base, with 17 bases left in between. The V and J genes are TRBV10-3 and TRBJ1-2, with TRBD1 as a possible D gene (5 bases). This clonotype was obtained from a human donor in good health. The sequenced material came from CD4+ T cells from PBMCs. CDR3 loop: CAISIQDTDFNYGYTF. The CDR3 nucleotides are TGTGCCATCAGTATACAGGACACGGATTTTAACTATGGCTACACCTTC.